The 5 T cell receptor beta chains below all came from one sample that was sequenced in a study of T cells in Graves' hyperthyroidism and ophthalmopathy. The CDR3 regions of TCR beta were amplified from RNA transcripts. TCR CDR3 underwent first-round RT-PCR with the HTBI primer set. MiXCR was run by TCRdb on the multiplex PCR reads, yielding one entry per CDR3 protein. The sample holds under 200,000 distinct CDR3 sequences; over 8% are singletons and the top ten take approximately 24%. Sample: blood. The source is a woman younger than 35 with Graves' hyperthyroidism that later progressed to Graves' ophthalmopathy.

This clonotype was seen many times. V and J are TRBV20-1 and TRBJ2-5; 9 nucleotides match TRBD2. This CDR3 region has 15 residues. The junction had 6 bases not matched to a gene; V was cut back by 0 bases and J by 4 bases. In germline, CDR1 is DFQATT, CDR2 SNEGSKA (reference sequence). Written as DNA, the CDR3 is TGCAGTGCTAGAGATTTAGCGGGAGTTCTAGAGACCCAGTACTTC. Protein: CSARDLAGVLETQYF.

This clonotype has a count of ten or more. This chain joins TRBV30 and TRBJ2-1; tentatively, D is TRBD1 or TRBD2 (6 bases each). In germline, CDR1 is GTSNPN, CDR2 SVGIG (reference sequence). The CDR3 is made up of 15 amino acids. The ends were cut back, 2 bases at V and 7 bases at J, with 18 bases in the middle. CDR3 protein: CAWSYGDTGRNEQFF. The CDR3 region has the DNA TGTGCCTGGAGTTACGGGGATACAGGGAGGAATGAGCAGTTCTTC.

This chain joins TRBV7-9 and TRBJ2-2, with 8 bases fitting TRBD2. Trimming cost V 3 bases and J 1 base; bases outside gene matches: 7. The germline CDR1 and CDR2 sequences are SEHNR and FQNEAQ (reference sequence). This CDR3 has 17 amino acids. DNA for the CDR3: TGTGCCAGCAGCTTTCCGTCGGGGGGGTTGAACACCGGGGAGCTGTTTTTT. Protein product: CASSFPSGGLNTGELFF.

This clonotype turned up a few times. The V and J genes are TRBV4-2 and TRBJ1-2, with D possibly TRBD1 on 6 matching bases. Trimming took 4 bases from V and 5 from J, leaving 11 bases between them. The germline V gene encodes CDR1 LGHNA and CDR2 YNFKEQ. CDR3 length equals 13 residues. CDR3: CASSREDSYGYTF. CDR3 DNA sequence: TGTGCCAGCAGCCGAGAGGACAGTTATGGCTACACCTTC.

This clonotype was found many times. Here the CDR3 reads CSAGKGGEAFF. CDR3 coding DNA: TGCAGTGCTGGTAAGGGGGGTGAAGCTTTCTTT. The chain employs TRBV20-1 and TRBJ1-1; D is possibly TRBD1 (6 bases). The germline V and J ends were trimmed by 5 bases and 7 bases, with 11 bases remaining between them. Germline assignment: CDR1 DFQATT and CDR2 SNEGSKA (reference sequence). This CDR3 has 11 amino acids.